This TCR beta chain was found in a study of blood T cell repertoires in COVID-19. On the study more broadly: Sources were T cells, B-cell-depleted T cells, or PBMCs; the material itself was cDNA or gDNA.

Between the trimmed V and J ends, which lost 5 bases and 6 bases, there was a span of 10 bases. The germline V gene encodes CDR1 MDHEN and CDR2 SYDVKM. This CDR3 comprises 12 residues. Authors' analysis steps: Amplifying reference gene primers gave estimates of nucleated cell counts. Sequencing used immunoSEQ multiplex PCR; TCRdb keeps in-frame clones, though not all of them. V and J calls and clone size are those listed in that table; D and trimming were worked out from the DNA. The repertoire holds 55,000 to 85,000 clones, with 90% as singletons. The sample comprised peripheral blood. This clonotype was obtained from a woman aged 18-35 years with acute or convalescent COVID-19. The chain links TRBV28 to TRBJ1-1, with D hard to call. CDR3 loop: CASSESEAEAFF. In DNA form, the CDR3 reads TGTGCCAGCAGTGAATCAGAGGCTGAAGCTTTCTTT.